This is a list of T cell receptor beta chains from one sample in a study of shared clonotypes between healthy human individuals. Clones were read by immunoSEQ multiplex PCR, and TCRdb kept only the in-frame ones, dropping some. The sample has some 630,000 clones; 90% to 97% are singletons. Sequencing input: naive CD8+ T cells sorted from blood. Every receptor here comes from a woman between 25 and 40 years old in good health. Each CDR3 is given with its conserved first and last residue. A D gene is named only where the DNA matches it firmly.

TRBJ2-3 | 15 | TRBV30 | TRBD2 | CAWSVGSGSTDTQYF
TRBJ2-1 | 13 | TRBV6-5 | NA | CASSYGQHNEQFF
TRBJ1-1 | 13 | TRBV10-3 | NA | CAISEDSLTEAFF
TRBJ2-7 | 18 | TRBV27 | NA | CASRARAPLGGYTYEQYF
TRBJ1-5 | 13 | TRBV28 | TRBD1 | CASSSTGWQPQHF
TRBJ1-2 | 15 | TRBV4-1 | NA | CASSQATGTAGLDTF
TRBJ2-6 | 16 | TRBV29-1 | TRBD2 | CSVVDSGISGANVLTF
TRBJ2-7 | 14 | TRBV19 | NA | CASSSPGRNYEQYF
TRBJ1-3 | 15 | TRBV28 | TRBD1 | CASRPDRASGNTIYF
TRBJ2-7 | 13 | TRBV7-8 | NA | CASRGFSSYEQYF
TRBJ1-1 | 15 | TRBV29-1 | TRBD1 | CSVRGTGRVNTEAFF
TRBJ2-1 | 13 | TRBV27 | TRBD2 | CASSWDYRYEQFF
TRBJ2-7 | 14 | TRBV5-6 | NA | CASSFRAGTYEQYF
TRBJ1-2 | 17 | TRBV7-2 | NA | CASSLAGMGLINYGYTF
TRBJ2-7 | 17 | TRBV7-2 | TRBD2 | CASSRLRSSGRSYEQYF
TRBJ2-3 | 15 | TRBV27 | TRBD2 | CASSPIAGPTDTQYF
TRBJ1-4 | 15 | TRBV30 | NA | CAWSPGLGTNEKLFF
TRBJ2-2 | 17 | TRBV7-9 | NA | CASSPTPGSIHGGELFF
TRBJ2-7 | 15 | TRBV28 | NA | CASSPTSGVTYEQYF
TRBJ1-6 | 15 | TRBV19 | NA | CASSWAGQYNSPLHF
TRBJ2-7 | 16 | TRBV11-2 | NA | CASSPPIGRSTYEQYF
TRBJ2-3 | 13 | TRBV27 | NA | CASSEIYSDTQYF
TRBJ1-1 | 14 | TRBV9 | TRBD1 | CASGRDRGATEAFF